The next 16 T cell receptor beta chains were all read from a single sample in a study of blood T cells in healthy people across ages. The second PCR ran about 6 to 12 cycles with a sample-barcoded 5' primer and J-beta primers. TCRdb re-analysed the 5' RACE reads in MiXCR, keeping a single row per CDR3 protein. The sample lists around 870,000 distinct CDR3 sequences, under 35% occurring once. Sample: blood. These receptors were collected from a woman older than 75 in good health.

This clonotype came up many times. The rearrangement links TRBV11-2 to TRBJ2-3; weak D call: TRBD1 (5 bases). CDR1 is SGHAT, CDR2 FQNNGV, per germline. The CDR3 is made up of 15 amino acids. Trimming stripped 4 bases from V and 0 bases from J, with 11 bases between. The DNA of the CDR3 is TGTGCCAGCAGCTACGCTGGGGCAAGCACAGATACGCAGTATTTT. Translating it yields CASSYAGASTDTQYF.

In this sample, this clonotype turned up many times. This rearrangement joins TRBV7-9 to TRBJ1-2; TRBD1 aligns across 7 bases. The CDR3 spans 13 residues. Germline lookup yields CDR1 SEHNR and CDR2 FQNEAQ (reference sequence). V was pared by 5 bases and J by 5 bases, with 5 bases of the junction left unmatched. Here the CDR3 reads CASSPQGEYGYTF. CDR3 DNA sequence: TGTGCCAGCAGCCCGCAGGGGGAGTATGGCTACACCTTC.

In regard to this clonotype: A much larger clone sits a single nucleotide away, making a read error possible. J is TRBJ2-3 and V is TRBV12-3 or TRBV12-4; maybe TRBD1 (5 bases). The CDR3 runs to 13 residues. The chain's CDR3 is CASLRQLTGTQYF. The DNA of the CDR3 is TGTGCCAGCCTAAGACAGCTCACAGGTACGCAGTATTTT.

This clonotype was seen at least ten times. The rearrangement links TRBV6-2 or TRBV6-3 to TRBJ2-5; a weak D match, TRBD2 (7 bases). Germline CDR1 reads MNHEY; CDR2 reads SVGEGT. CDR3 length: 15 residues. Trimming left V 2 bases short and J 6 bases short, with 16 bases between. The CDR3 DNA follows: TGTGCCAGCAGTTACGGGTCGGGGGGCTCGAAGACCCAGTACTTC. This codes for CASSYGSGGSKTQYF.

This clonotype was seen repeatedly, ten times or more. The V call is TRBV7-2, the J call TRBJ2-5; TRBD2 is a possible D gene (6 bases). The CDR3 has 16 residues. Trimming took off 5 bases at V and 5 bases at J, with 21 bases between the two ends. From germline, CDR1 is SGHTA and CDR2 FQGNSA. The CDR3 spells CASSPRGAGTGETQYF. In DNA, the CDR3 is TGTGCCAGCAGCCCTCGCGGGGCGGGTACGGGTGAGACCCAGTACTTC. Full variable domain (outside the CDR3, taken from reference TRBV7-2 and TRBJ2-5): GAGVSQSPSNKVTEKGKDVELRCDPISGHTALYWYRQSLGQGLEFLIYFQGNSAPDKSGLPSDRFSAERTGGSVSTLTIQRTQQEDSAVYLCASSPRGAGTGETQYFGPGTRLLVL.

At least ten counts were recorded for this clonotype. The V call is TRBV4-3, the J call TRBJ1-2; D is ambiguous. The germline CDR1 and CDR2 sequences are LGHNA and YSLEER. The CDR3 runs to 15 residues. Trimming took 3 bases from V and 7 from J, leaving 18 bases between them. The CDR3 sequence: CASSQDYPGVGGYTF. CDR3 sequence (DNA): TGCGCCAGCAGCCAGGATTACCCCGGAGTTGGTGGCTACACCTTC.

The chain has TRBV12-3 or TRBV12-4 and TRBJ1-1, with D perhaps matching TRBD1 (6 bases). V shed 6 bases and J shed 2 bases, with 16 bases lying between them. The CDR3 is made up of 15 amino acids. The CDR3 reads CASRNSGQPNTEAFF. As DNA, the CDR3 is TGTGCCAGCAGAAACTCGGGACAACCCAACACTGAAGCTTTCTTT.

This clonotype was counted between two and nine times. V gene TRBV2 combines with J gene TRBJ1-2; the D is unclear. The CDR3 covers 12 residues. Germline V gene data show CDR1 as SNHLY and CDR2 as FYNNEI. The V end lost 6 bases, the J end lost 6 bases, and 11 bases lay between the germline ends. The CDR3 nucleotides are TGTGCCAGCAGGTTGGGGATCAATGGCTACACCTTC. As protein: CASRLGINGYTF.

The CDR3 is CSAPLGTGWSYEQYF. The CDR3 DNA follows: TGCAGTGCTCCCCTCGGGACAGGGTGGTCCTACGAGCAGTACTTC. The chain joins TRBV20-1 to TRBJ2-7; 9 bases match TRBD1. CDR1 and CDR2 (germline): DFQATT, SNEGSKA (reference sequence). The CDR3 loop spans 15 amino acids. The junction had 9 bases not matched to a gene; V was cut back by 5 bases and J by 1 base.

This clonotype was seen many times. Here the CDR3 DNA reads TGTGCCAGCAGCCCAAACCTGGGGGGCTCAGATACGCAGTATTTT. Translating gives CASSPNLGGSDTQYF. This chain uses TRBV7-2 with TRBJ2-3, with D perhaps assigned TRBD1 or TRBD2 (6 bases each). The CDR3 is made up of 15 amino acids. The germline V gene encodes CDR1 SGHTA and CDR2 FQGNSA. With 5 bases removed from V and 4 bases from J, the gap between germline ends came to 16 bases.

A word on this clonotype: An end of the junction does not agree with germline; a read error may underlie this. V usage is TRBV18 and J usage is TRBJ2-3, with D perhaps being TRBD1 or TRBD2 (5 bases each). This CDR3 spans 14 amino acids. Germline loops: CDR1 KGHSH, CDR2 LQKENI. CDR3 in amino acids: CASSPGRGTGTQYF. Here the CDR3 DNA reads TGTGCCAGCTCACCTGGACGGGGAACAGGTACGCAGTATTTT.

This clonotype was found many times. The gene calls are TRBV15 and TRBJ2-1; TRBD2 is a possible D gene (5 bases). Germline loops: CDR1 LNHNV, CDR2 YYDKDF (reference sequence). Trimming shortened V by 3 bases and J by 13 bases, and 13 bases separated the two germline ends. This CDR3 has 12 residues. CDR3 protein: CATSSNGLAQFF. Here the CDR3 DNA reads TGTGCCACCAGCAGTAACGGTCTAGCACAGTTCTTC. Complete variable domain (other parts from reference TRBV15 and TRBJ2-1): DAMVIQNPRYQVTQFGKPVTLSCSQTLNHNVMYWYQQKSSQAPKLLFHYYDKDFNNEADTPDNFQSRRPNTSFCFLDIRSPGLGDTAMYLCATSSNGLAQFFGPGTRLTVL.

The DNA for the CDR3 is TGCAGTGCTAGCAGCCGGGGCCCGTGGGATGAAAAACTGTTTTTT. It is translated as CSASSRGPWDEKLFF. The chain couples TRBV20-1 to TRBJ1-4, with D maybe TRBD1 (5 bases). The V gene lost 3 bases and the J gene lost 6 bases, with 17 bases spanning the gap. The V gene's germline CDR1 is DFQATT and CDR2 SNEGSKA (reference sequence). This CDR3 is built from 15 residues.

This clonotype was counted at least ten times. This chain uses TRBV20-1 with TRBJ2-5; 7 bases are shared with TRBD1. This CDR3 region has 14 residues. After removal of 1 base from V and 5 bases from J, the junction contained 7 bases not matched to a gene. Germline V gene lookup returns CDR1 DFQATT and CDR2 SNEGSKA (reference sequence). CDR3 sequence: CSARAGGKGETQYF. For the CDR3, the DNA is TGCAGTGCTAGAGCAGGGGGTAAGGGGGAGACCCAGTACTTC.

This clonotype occurred a few times. The junction departs from germline at one end; a sequencing error may be responsible. The rearrangement links TRBV12-3 or TRBV12-4 to TRBJ2-3, with 9 bases identical to TRBD2. CDR3 length equals 15 residues. CDR3 loop: CASRLAGARGDTQYF. The CDR3 nucleotides are TGTGCCAGCAGGTTAGCGGGAGCGCGGGGAGATACGCAGTATTTT.

This clonotype was detected ten times or more. The CDR3 DNA sequence: TGTGCCAGCAGTTCCATCCGAGGAGCCAAAAACATTCAGTACTTC. Its translation: CASSSIRGAKNIQYF. The chain links TRBV5-6 to TRBJ2-4; the D is unclear. Trimming took off 5 bases at V and 0 bases at J, with 12 bases between the two ends. The germline CDR1 and CDR2 sequences are SGHDT and YYEEEE. The CDR3 consists of 15 residues.